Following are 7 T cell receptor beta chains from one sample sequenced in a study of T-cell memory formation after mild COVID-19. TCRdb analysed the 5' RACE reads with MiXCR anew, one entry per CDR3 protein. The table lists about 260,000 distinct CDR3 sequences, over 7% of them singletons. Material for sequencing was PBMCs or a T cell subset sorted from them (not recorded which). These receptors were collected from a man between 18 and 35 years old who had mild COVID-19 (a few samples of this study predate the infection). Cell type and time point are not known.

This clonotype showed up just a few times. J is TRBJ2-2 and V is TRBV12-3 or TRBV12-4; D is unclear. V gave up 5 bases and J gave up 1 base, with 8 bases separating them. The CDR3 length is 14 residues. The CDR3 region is CASSRQRNTGELFF. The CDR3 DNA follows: TGTGCCAGCAGTCGCCAGCGGAACACCGGGGAGCTGTTTTTT.

The CDR3 DNA sequence: TGTGCCACCAGCAACGGGACACGCTCTGGAAACACCATATATTTT. The encoded protein is CATSNGTRSGNTIYF. This chain joins TRBV15 and TRBJ1-3; a possible D gene is TRBD1 (6 bases). V was shortened by 4 bases and J by 0 bases, with 10 bases between the two germline ends. There are 15 residues in the CDR3. Germline V gene data show CDR1 as LNHNV and CDR2 as YYDKDF (reference sequence).

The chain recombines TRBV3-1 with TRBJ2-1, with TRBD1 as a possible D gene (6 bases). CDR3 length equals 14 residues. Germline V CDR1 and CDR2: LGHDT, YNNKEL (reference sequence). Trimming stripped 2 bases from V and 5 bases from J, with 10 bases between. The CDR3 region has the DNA TGTGCCAGCAGCCAACGGACAGAAAACAATGAGCAGTTCTTC. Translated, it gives CASSQRTENNEQFF.

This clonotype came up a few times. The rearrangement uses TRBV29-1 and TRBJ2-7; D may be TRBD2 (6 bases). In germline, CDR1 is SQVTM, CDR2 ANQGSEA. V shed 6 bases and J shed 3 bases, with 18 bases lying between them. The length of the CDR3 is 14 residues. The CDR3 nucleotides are TGCAGCGTGAGATCGAGCGGGTTGGGCTACGAGCAGTACTTC. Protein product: CSVRSSGLGYEQYF.

DNA for the CDR3: TGTGCCAGCAGCTTCCTAGCGGGTTATATCACAGATACGCAGTATTTT. Its translation is CASSFLAGYITDTQYF. The chain combines TRBV7-2 with TRBJ2-3, with 8 bases lining up with TRBD2. The length of the CDR3 is 16 residues. The V segment lost 3 bases and the J segment 2 bases; nucleotides outside the gene matches: 7. CDR1 and CDR2 from the germline V gene are SGHTA and FQGNSA. Full variable domain (outside the CDR3, taken from reference TRBV7-2 and TRBJ2-3): GAGVSQSPSNKVTEKGKDVELRCDPISGHTALYWYRQSLGQGLEFLIYFQGNSAPDKSGLPSDRFSAERTGGSVSTLTIQRTQQEDSAVYLCASSFLAGYITDTQYFGPGTRLTVL.

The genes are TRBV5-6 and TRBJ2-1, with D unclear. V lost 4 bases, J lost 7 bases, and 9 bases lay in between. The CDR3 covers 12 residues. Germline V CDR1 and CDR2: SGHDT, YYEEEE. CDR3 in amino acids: CASSRIGNEQFF. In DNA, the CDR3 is TGTGCCAGCAGCCGGATAGGGAATGAGCAGTTCTTC.

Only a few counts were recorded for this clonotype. The CDR3 protein is CASKWVQDTQYF. The CDR3 coding sequence is TGTGCCAGTAAATGGGTTCAAGATACGCAGTATTTT. The V gene is TRBV19, the J gene TRBJ2-3; D gene unclear. Germline V gives CDR1 LNHDA, CDR2 SQIVND (reference sequence). V dropped 7 bases and J dropped 5 bases, with 10 bases sitting between them. This CDR3 is built from 12 residues. The full variable domain, in which reference TRBV19 and TRBJ2-3 provide the parts outside the CDR3, is DGGITQSPKYLFRKEGQNVTLSCEQNLNHDAMYWYRQDPGQGLRLIYYSQIVNDFQKGDIAEGYSVSREKKESFPLTVTSAQKNPTAFYLCASKWVQDTQYFGPGTRLTVL.